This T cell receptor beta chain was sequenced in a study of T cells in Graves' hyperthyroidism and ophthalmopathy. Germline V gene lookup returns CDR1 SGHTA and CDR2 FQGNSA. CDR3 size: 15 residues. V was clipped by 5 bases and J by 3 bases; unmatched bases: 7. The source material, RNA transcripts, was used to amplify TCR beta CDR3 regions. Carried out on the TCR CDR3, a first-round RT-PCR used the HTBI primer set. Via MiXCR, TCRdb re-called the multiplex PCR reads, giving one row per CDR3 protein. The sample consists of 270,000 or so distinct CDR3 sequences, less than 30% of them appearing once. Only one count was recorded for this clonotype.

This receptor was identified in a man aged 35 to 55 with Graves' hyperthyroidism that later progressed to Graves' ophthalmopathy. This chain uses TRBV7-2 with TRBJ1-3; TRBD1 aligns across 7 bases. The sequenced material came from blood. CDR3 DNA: TGTGCCAGCAGCCTACAGGGGCGAGGTGGAAACACCATATATTTT. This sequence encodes CASSLQGRGGNTIYF.